The rows below give T cell receptor beta chains drawn from one sample of a study of blood T cell repertoires in COVID-19. Measured with immunoSEQ multiplex PCR; TCRdb has only the in-frame clones, and not every one. The table includes about 100,000 clones, roughly 86% detected once. The sequenced material came from peripheral blood. The receptors shown here come from a woman aged 55-70 years with acute or convalescent COVID-19. CDR3s include the opening cysteine and the closing phenylalanine or tryptophan. The order of the fields is V gene, J gene, D gene, clone size, CDR3 DNA, CDR3 protein. A D gene is named only where the DNA matches it firmly. Only some rows state a clone size, as once, few, many or a class for expanded clones.

TRBV29-1	TRBJ2-1	-	-	TGCAGCGTTTTAGCGGATGACTCCTACAATGAGCAGTTCTTC	CSVLADDSYNEQFF
TRBV2	TRBJ2-2	-	-	TGTGCCAGCAGTGAACGGCAGGGAAGTAGTGGCGGGGAGCTGTTTTTT	CASSERQGSSGGELFF
TRBV5-1	TRBJ1-1	TRBD1	-	TGCGCCAGCAGCCCACAACCCGGGACAGGTTTCACTGAAGCTTTCTTT	CASSPQPGTGFTEAFF
TRBV27	TRBJ2-4	-	-	TGTGCCAGCAGTTTTGCAGGAGGTTCGAGGGCCATAAACATTCAGTACTTC	CASSFAGGSRAINIQYF
TRBV10-3	TRBJ1-1	TRBD1	-	TGTGCCATCAGCGGACAGGGTAGGAACACTGAAGCTTTCTTT	CAISGQGRNTEAFF
TRBV27	TRBJ1-3	-	-	TGTGCCAGCAGTTTATTGGGGCCGGGAAACACCATATATTTT	CASSLLGPGNTIYF
TRBV6-1	TRBJ1-1	-	-	TGTGCCAGCAGTGACCGGGCGGGGAACTACCTGAACACTGAAGCTTTCTTT	CASSDRAGNYLNTEAFF
TRBV11-2	TRBJ2-1	-	-	TGTGCCAGCAGCGGGACTGGGTACAATGAGCAGTTCTTC	CASSGTGYNEQFF
TRBV5-1	TRBJ2-2	-	-	TGCGCCAGCAGCTTGGAGAGGACGAACACCGGGGAGCTGTTTTTT	CASSLERTNTGELFF
TRBV2	TRBJ1-2	-	few	TGTGCCAGCAAAGCAGGGCAAAGTTCTAACTATGGCTACACCTTC	CASKAGQSSNYGYTF
TRBV7-2	TRBJ2-6	-	-	TGTGCCAGCAGGGAAGGGGTAGCTGGGGCCAACGTCCTGACTTTC	CASREGVAGANVLTF
TRBV6-6	TRBJ2-2	TRBD2	-	TGTGCCAGCAGTCGCCCTAGCGGGAGGGCTACCGGGGAGCTGTTTTTT	CASSRPSGRATGELFF
TRBV6-2/TRBV6-3	TRBJ2-7	TRBD1	-	TGTGCCAGCAGTTACAAGTCAGGGGGCAACGAGCAGTACTTC	CASSYKSGGNEQYF
TRBV3-1/TRBV3-2	TRBJ1-6	TRBD1	-	TGTGCCAGCAGCCTTGGACAGGGAGGAAGTTCACCCCTCCACTTT	CASSLGQGGSSPLHF
TRBV2	TRBJ1-1	-	-	TGTGCCAGCAGTGCCCGGGACATGAACACTGAAGCTTTCTTT	CASSARDMNTEAFF
TRBV5-1	TRBJ1-6	TRBD1	-	TGCGCCAGCAGCCCAGAAACAGGGGGCTATTCACCCCTCCACTTT	CASSPETGGYSPLHF
TRBV28	TRBJ1-1	-	-	TGTGCCAGCAAGGGTCCGGGGTTCACTGAAGCTTTCTTT	CASKGPGFTEAFF
TRBV2	TRBJ2-2	-	-	TGTGCCAGCAGTCGGGGGTTAGTAAACACCGGGGAGCTGTTTTTT	CASSRGLVNTGELFF
TRBV30	TRBJ2-3	-	-	TGTGCCTGGAGTGACGTGGGGCTCACAGATACGCAGTATTTT	CAWSDVGLTDTQYF
TRBV30	TRBJ1-1	TRBD1	-	TGTGCCTGGAGTCGGGACAGGAACACTGAAGCTTTCTTT	CAWSRDRNTEAFF
TRBV6-1	TRBJ2-3	TRBD2	-	TGTGCCAGCAGTGAATTGCAAGGACTAGGAGATACGCAGTATTTT	CASSELQGLGDTQYF
TRBV7-2	TRBJ2-1	TRBD2	-	TGTGCCAGCCGGGGGGGAGGGCCTGTTTACAATGAGCAGTTCTTC	CASRGGGPVYNEQFF